These 29 T cell receptor beta chains originate from one sample sequenced in a study of T cells in pancreatic ductal adenocarcinoma. Selected pancreatic ductal adenocarcinoma patients had undergone surgery without neoadjuvant therapy. Generated by immunoSEQ multiplex PCR, the TCRdb table keeps only in-frame clones and is missing some. The table records fewer than 5,000 clones, 65% to 85% of them present only once. Sequenced: pancreatic tumor tissue. These receptors all come from a human donor with pancreatic ductal adenocarcinoma. The donor label of this sample is uncertain.

V usage is TRBV28 and J usage is TRBJ1-1; D is ambiguous. The CDR3 contains 11 residues. From germline, CDR1 is MDHEN and CDR2 SYDVKM. Trimming removed 2 bases from V and 8 bases from J, with 6 bases in between. The CDR3 loop is CASSLRKEAFF. CDR3 nucleotides: TGTGCCAGCAGTTTACGGAAAGAAGCTTTCTTT.

The chain recombines TRBV4-1 with TRBJ1-1; D is unresolved. The germline V and J ends were trimmed by 4 bases and 2 bases, with 17 bases remaining between them. Per germline, CDR1 MGHRA and CDR2 YSYEKL. The CDR3 loop spans 16 amino acids. The CDR3 protein is CASSLYPTTSNTEAFF. The CDR3 DNA follows: TGCGCCAGCAGCCTCTACCCGACAACCTCAAACACTGAAGCTTTCTTT.

J is TRBJ1-4 and V is TRBV30, with TRBD1 as a possible D gene (5 bases). The germline CDR1 and CDR2 sequences are GTSNPN and SVGIG (reference sequence). Trimming took 4 bases from V and 8 from J, leaving 14 bases between them. CDR3 length equals 13 residues. CDR3 sequence reads: CAWTAGNGEKLFF. DNA for the CDR3: TGTGCCTGGACGGCAGGGAACGGCGAAAAACTGTTTTTT.

This rearrangement joins TRBV29-1 to TRBJ2-3; D not certain. This CDR3 has 13 residues. Trimming took 3 bases from V and 0 from J, leaving 7 bases between them. CDR1 SQVTM and CDR2 ANQGSEA come from the germline V gene. DNA of the CDR3: TGCAGCGTTGACGGTTCTAGCACAGATACGCAGTATTTT. Translating gives CSVDGSSTDTQYF.

The V and J genes are TRBV5-1 and TRBJ2-5; D assignment may be TRBD1 or TRBD2 (5 bases each). The DNA end is a closer match to TRBJ2-7, so the J assignment may be wrong. This CDR3 region has 15 residues. Germline CDR1 SGHRS, CDR2 YFSETQ. This chain's CDR3 is CASSLSTGTRDEQYF. The CDR3 coding sequence is TGCGCCAGCAGCCTTTCGACCGGGACGCGGGACGAGCAGTACTTC.

The chain uses TRBV28 and TRBJ2-1; 14 bases match TRBD2. The CDR3 is made up of 18 amino acids. V shed 5 bases, J shed 2 bases, and the junction held 8 bases outside the gene matches. The germline V gene encodes CDR1 MDHEN and CDR2 SYDVKM. CDR3 region: CASSPGLAGVVPYNEQFF. CDR3 coding DNA: TGTGCCAGCAGTCCGGGACTAGCGGGAGTAGTCCCCTACAATGAGCAGTTCTTC.

In its sample, this clone was seen once. The chain couples TRBV30 to TRBJ2-1; D unresolved. Germline CDR1 is GTSNPN and CDR2 is SVGIG (reference sequence). CDR3 size: 14 residues. Trimming pared 1 base from V and 2 bases from J, leaving 9 bases between. The CDR3 DNA follows: TGTGCCTGGAGTGCAGGCCCGACCTACAATGAGCAGTTCTTC. Protein sequence: CAWSAGPTYNEQFF.

This clone was detected a few times. V usage is TRBV19 and J usage is TRBJ1-5; 10 nucleotides line up with TRBD1. The CDR3 is made up of 14 amino acids. With 6 bases clipped from V and 4 bases from J, the junction kept 3 bases outside the gene matches. Germline lookup yields CDR1 LNHDA and CDR2 SQIVND (reference sequence). CDR3 in DNA: TGTGCCAGTAGAGGGACAGGGGCAAATCAGCCCCAGCATTTT. Its protein product is CASRGTGANQPQHF.

This clone has just one count. This rearrangement joins TRBV6-6 to TRBJ1-1; 8 bases map to TRBD1. V trimming: 7 bases; J trimming: 8 bases; junction bases outside the gene matches: 12. Germline-derived CDR1 and CDR2 are MNHNY and SVGAGI (reference sequence). The CDR3 contains 14 residues. In DNA, the CDR3 is TGTGCCAGCACGGCGGCAGGGGGCTACGCGGAAGCTTTCTTT. It encodes CASTAAGGYAEAFF.

This rearrangement joins TRBV5-6 to TRBJ1-2; 8 bases are a match to TRBD1. The CDR3 is 15 residues long. V was clipped by 0 bases and J by 7 bases; unmatched bases: 8. The germline V gene encodes CDR1 SGHDT and CDR2 YYEEEE. This chain's CDR3 is CASSLEPRGTGGYTF. The DNA of the CDR3 is TGTGCCAGCAGCTTGGAACCGAGGGGGACAGGTGGCTACACCTTC. The full variable domain, completed using reference TRBV5-6 and TRBJ1-2, is DAGVTQSPTHLIKTRGQQVTLRCSPKSGHDTVSWYQQALGQGPQFIFQYYEEEERQRGNFPDRFSGHQFPNYSSELNVNALLLGDSALYLCASSLEPRGTGGYTFGSGTRLTVV.

The chain uses TRBV5-5 and TRBJ1-2; D unresolved. The length of the CDR3 is 14 residues. V was cut by 0 bases and J by 2 bases, with 8 bases left in between. CDR1 SGHKS and CDR2 YYEKEE come from the germline V gene (reference sequence). CDR3 nucleotides: TGTGCCAGCAGCTTGGACAGTGGGAACTATGGCTACACCTTC. Protein sequence: CASSLDSGNYGYTF. Together with reference TRBV5-5 and TRBJ1-2, the CDR3 gives the full variable domain: DAGVTQSPTHLIKTRGQQVTLRCSPISGHKSVSWYQQVLGQGPQFIFQYYEKEERGRGNFPDRFSARQFPNYSSELNVNALLLGDSALYLCASSLDSGNYGYTFGSGTRLTVV.

The chain couples TRBV6-1 to TRBJ2-7; TRBD1 agrees at 8 bases. CDR3 size: 15 residues. Germline assignment: CDR1 MNHNS and CDR2 SASEGT. The J segment lost 5 bases and the V segment lost 6 bases, leaving 12 bases of the junction unmatched. As DNA, the CDR3 is TGTGCCAGCAGCCCCCGGGCGGCAGGGGGCCACGAGCAGTACTTC. Amino acids: CASSPRAAGGHEQYF.

This clone was seen a single time. V usage is TRBV27 and J usage is TRBJ2-3; TRBD2 matches 8 bases. The CDR3 totals 16 residues. Trimming took 4 bases from V and 2 from J; bases not matched to a gene: 8. Germline assignment: CDR1 MNHEY and CDR2 SMNVEV (reference sequence). CDR3 amino acids: CASSSRGGGSTDTQYF. In DNA, the CDR3 is TGTGCCAGCAGTTCCCGTGGCGGGGGGTCCACAGATACGCAGTATTTT.

A few counts support this clone. The chain employs TRBV4-1 and TRBJ2-7; possible D gene TRBD1, 5 bases. The CDR3 length is 13 residues. Germline CDR1 MGHRA, CDR2 YSYEKL. Trimming cost V 4 bases and J 5 bases, with 12 bases left between them. This chain's CDR3 is CASSLVPRDEQYF. DNA of the CDR3: TGCGCCAGCAGCCTCGTCCCCAGGGACGAGCAGTACTTC.

This clone has a single count. The genes are TRBV28 and TRBJ1-1; D not certain. From germline, CDR1 is MDHEN and CDR2 SYDVKM. V lost 2 bases and J lost 8, with 9 bases in between. The CDR3 contains 12 residues. The CDR3 spells CASSLRVIEAFF. CDR3 bases: TGTGCCAGCAGTTTACGAGTAATAGAAGCTTTCTTT.

The count of this clone is one. The genes are TRBV5-1 and TRBJ2-5, with 9 bases identical to TRBD1. The ends lost 0 bases at V and 2 bases at J; junction bases unmatched: 2. The CDR3 is made up of 15 amino acids. CDR1 is SGHRS and CDR2 is YFSETQ in the germline V gene. In nucleotides, the CDR3 is TGCGCCAGCAGCTTGGGGACAGGGGTGCAAGAGACCCAGTACTTC. This sequence encodes CASSLGTGVQETQYF.

V is TRBV4-3 and J is TRBJ2-5; perhaps D is TRBD1 or TRBD2 (6 bases each). Germline V gives CDR1 LGHNA, CDR2 YSLEER. Trimming took off 1 base at V and 5 bases at J, with 17 bases between the two ends. The CDR3 loop spans 16 amino acids. The CDR3 sequence: CASSQGRGAGWETQYF. The CDR3 nucleotides are TGCGCCAGCAGCCAAGGGAGGGGGGCGGGTTGGGAGACCCAGTACTTC.

The chain links TRBV28 to TRBJ1-1; no firm D call. Germline loops: CDR1 MDHEN, CDR2 SYDVKM. The CDR3 is made up of 17 amino acids. V lost 4 bases and J lost 0, with 18 bases in between. The CDR3: CASSSTFRPKVNTEAFF. Written as DNA, the CDR3 is TGTGCCAGCAGTTCGACCTTTAGACCGAAGGTGAACACTGAAGCTTTCTTT.

V gene TRBV9 combines with J gene TRBJ2-4; weak D call: TRBD1 (6 bases). The CDR3 contains 15 residues. V lost 1 base to trimming and J lost 5 bases, with 13 bases between them. CDR1 and CDR2 (germline): SGDLS, YYNGEE. Written as DNA, the CDR3 is TGTGCCAGCAGCGTATCGGTGGGGGCCCAAAACATTCAGTACTTC. It is translated as CASSVSVGAQNIQYF.

The genes are TRBV9 and TRBJ2-1, with a tentative D call TRBD1 (6 bases). The CDR3 totals 16 residues. Trimming took off 4 bases at V and 2 bases at J, with 16 bases between the two ends. CDR1 is SGDLS, CDR2 YYNGEE, per germline. The CDR3 loop is CASSPRDKPTYNEQFF. DNA of the CDR3: TGTGCCAGCAGCCCACGGGACAAGCCGACCTACAATGAGCAGTTCTTC.

The V call is TRBV7-9, the J call TRBJ1-5, with D tentatively TRBD1 (5 bases). V dropped 0 bases and J dropped 0 bases, with 12 bases sitting between them. The CDR3 extends over 17 amino acids. CDR1 is SEHNR, CDR2 FQNEAQ, per germline (reference sequence). The CDR3 DNA is TGTGCCAGCAGCTTAGCTGGGGGTCCATATAGCAATCAGCCCCAGCATTTT. This codes for CASSLAGGPYSNQPQHF.

The chain couples TRBV7-9 to TRBJ2-7; 9 nucleotides line up with TRBD1. CDR1 and CDR2 (germline): SEHNR, FQNEAQ (reference sequence). This CDR3 contains 15 residues. With V trimmed by 5 bases and J by 1 base, 6 bases remained unmatched. CDR3 DNA: TGTGCCAGCAGCACGCCGGGACAGGGTTCCTACGAGCAGTACTTC. As protein: CASSTPGQGSYEQYF.

This chain joins TRBV7-2 and TRBJ1-5, with 7 bases matching TRBD1. Germline V gives CDR1 SGHTA, CDR2 FQGNSA. The CDR3 runs 14 residues. Trimming took 3 bases from V and 3 from J; bases not matched to a gene: 2. The CDR3 sequence is CASSFTGANQPQHF. The CDR3 DNA sequence: TGTGCCAGCAGCTTTACAGGGGCCAATCAGCCCCAGCATTTT.

The chain uses TRBV9 and TRBJ1-5, with 9 positions matching TRBD1. The CDR3 spans 15 residues. Per germline, CDR1 SGDLS and CDR2 YYNGEE. V gave up 3 bases and J gave up 1 base; unmatched junction bases: 2. CDR3 amino acids: CASSATGGSNQPQHF. The DNA for the CDR3 is TGTGCCAGCAGCGCGACAGGGGGGAGCAATCAGCCCCAGCATTTT.

Relative to its sample, this clone is large. The rearrangement joins TRBV19 to TRBJ1-1, with a tentative D call TRBD1 (6 bases). V lost 6 bases and J lost 5, with 13 bases in between. Germline V gene sequence: CDR1 LNHDA, CDR2 SQIVND (reference sequence). The CDR3 runs 13 residues. The CDR3 spells CASSRGGRTEAFF. For the CDR3, the DNA is TGTGCCAGTAGCCGCGGGGGGCGAACTGAAGCTTTCTTT.

This chain uses TRBV19 with TRBJ1-2; a weak D match, TRBD1 (5 bases). The CDR3 spans 14 residues. Germline V gene sequence: CDR1 LNHDA, CDR2 SQIVND (reference sequence). V was shortened by 7 bases and J by 3 bases, with 15 bases between the two germline ends. The CDR3 DNA reads TGTGCCAGTATCAATTGGCAGGGCGACTATGGCTACACCTTC. Amino acids: CASINWQGDYGYTF.

The rearrangement uses TRBV6-6 and TRBJ1-6, with D possibly matching TRBD1 (6 bases). This CDR3 comprises 15 residues. V dropped 0 bases and J dropped 7 bases, with 10 bases sitting between them. Germline V CDR1 and CDR2: MNHNY, SVGAGI (reference sequence). The CDR3: CASSYSRDINSPLHF. In DNA, the CDR3 is TGTGCCAGCAGTTACTCACGGGACATCAATTCACCCCTCCACTTT.

This chain uses TRBV11-2 with TRBJ1-4, with 12 bases fitting TRBD1. J was trimmed by 7 bases and V by 0 bases; bases with no gene match: 6. CDR1 and CDR2 (germline): SGHAT, FQNNGV. CDR3 size: 17 residues. CDR3 sequence: CASSLDGTGGAGEKLFF. The CDR3 nucleotides are TGTGCCAGCAGCTTAGATGGGACAGGGGGCGCGGGTGAAAAACTGTTTTTT.

In its sample, this clone was seen once. V gene TRBV2 combines with J gene TRBJ1-3; D gene ambiguous. Germline values: CDR1 SNHLY, CDR2 FYNNEI. V was trimmed by 3 bases and J by 0 bases, leaving 6 bases between them. The CDR3 extends over 14 amino acids. The CDR3 reads CASSDSSSGNTIYF. The CDR3 nucleotides read TGTGCCAGCAGTGATTCTAGCTCTGGAAACACCATATATTTT.